Listed here are 6 T cell receptor beta chains from one sample, sequenced in a study of T cell repertoires in cytomegalovirus infection (dated by TCRdb to between 2018 and 2021). TCRdb shows the sequencer as Illumina HiSeq 1500. TCRdb cleaned the public reads at Q25 with fastp, built clones with MiXCR and kept in-frame beta chains. Rows with a matching CDR3 protein are joined into one entry that keeps the most common DNA and genes. Across this sample there are approximately 320,000 distinct CDR3 sequences, with around 9.5% seen only once. The ten most abundant clones make up 4.3% of the sample. The sequencing input was PBMCs. The receptors come from a human donor in good health (CMV status not recorded). Some clones in this sample may be carry-over from other donors' samples.

This clonotype has a count of ten or more. The rearrangement uses TRBV7-2 and TRBJ1-1; D gene unclear. CDR1 SGHTA and CDR2 FQGNSA come from the germline V gene. Trimming removed 6 bases from V and 6 bases from J, with 23 bases in between. The CDR3 is made up of 16 amino acids. The CDR3 sequence: CASSEDPNPRGPEAFF. The DNA for the CDR3 is TGTGCCAGCAGTGAGGACCCTAACCCGCGAGGCCCTGAAGCTTTCTTT.

This clonotype was recorded a few times. The chain links TRBV7-6 to TRBJ1-4; 7 positions agree with TRBD1. CDR1 is SGHVS, CDR2 FNYEAQ, per germline. The CDR3 contains 18 residues. V lost 3 bases, J lost 0 bases, and 10 bases stayed unmatched. DNA for the CDR3: TGTGCCAGCAGCTTTTCCCCTGCAACAGGGGCAACTAATGAAAAACTGTTTTTT. Protein sequence: CASSFSPATGATNEKLFF.

This clonotype was seen a handful of times. The chain is built from TRBV7-2 and TRBJ1-3; D remains ambiguous. Germline lookup yields CDR1 SGHTA and CDR2 FQGNSA. V dropped 2 bases and J dropped 0 bases, with 11 bases sitting between them. This CDR3 spans 16 amino acids. CDR3 residues: CASSLMSGRSGNTIYF. CDR3 in DNA: TGTGCCAGCAGCTTAATGAGCGGACGCTCTGGAAACACCATATATTTT.

The sample holds a few counts of this clonotype. The rearrangement links TRBV27 to TRBJ2-1; 10 bases fit TRBD1. J was trimmed by 10 bases and V by 9 bases; bases with no gene match: 9. Germline CDR1 reads MNHEY; CDR2 reads SMNVEV (reference sequence). CDR3 length: 13 residues. The CDR3, as DNA: TGTGCCAGTGAGGGACAGGGGAGGAGGGAGCAGTTCTTC. Protein product: CASEGQGRREQFF.

The genes are TRBV7-9 and TRBJ2-1; possibly TRBD2 for D (6 bases). The V end was cut by 3 bases, the J end by 4 bases, with 13 bases between. This CDR3 has 15 amino acids. The germline CDR1 and CDR2 sequences are SEHNR and FQNEAQ (reference sequence). CDR3 sequence: CASSFGIAVYNEQFF. The CDR3 nucleotides read TGTGCCAGCAGCTTCGGAATAGCGGTATACAATGAGCAGTTCTTC.

The V and J genes are TRBV4-1 and TRBJ1-5; D gene ambiguous. Trimming left V 1 base short and J 8 bases short, with 12 bases between. Germline V gives CDR1 MGHRA, CDR2 YSYEKL. The CDR3 has 14 residues. The CDR3 DNA is TGCGCCAGCAGCCAAGGGGGAGGAGCGGAGCCCCAGCATTTT. It is translated as CASSQGGGAEPQHF.